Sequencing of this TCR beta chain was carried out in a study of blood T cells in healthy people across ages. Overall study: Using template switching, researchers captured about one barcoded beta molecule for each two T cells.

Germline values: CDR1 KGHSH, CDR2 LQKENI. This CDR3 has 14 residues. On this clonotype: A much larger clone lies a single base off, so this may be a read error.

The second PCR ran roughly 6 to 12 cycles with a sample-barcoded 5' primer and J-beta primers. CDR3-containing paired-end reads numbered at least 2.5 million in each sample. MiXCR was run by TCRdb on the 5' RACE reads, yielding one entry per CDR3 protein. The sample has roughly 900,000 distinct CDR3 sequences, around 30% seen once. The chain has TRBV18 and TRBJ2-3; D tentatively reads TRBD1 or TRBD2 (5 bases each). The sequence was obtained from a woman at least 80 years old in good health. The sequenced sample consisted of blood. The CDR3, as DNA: TGTGCCAGCTCACCAAAGGCAGTGGGGGATACGCGGTATTTT. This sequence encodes CASSPKAVGDTRYF.